These 24 T cell receptor beta chains came from one sample sequenced in a study of monozygotic twins with inflammatory bowel disease. Using the 5' RACE reads, TCRdb records one entry per CDR3 protein without DNA. The record lists around 190,000 distinct CDR3 sequences, of which the ten most abundant hold roughly 1.5%. Sequenced sample: blood. These receptors were collected from a human donor with ulcerative colitis or Crohn's disease, or a healthy co-twin of an affected twin (not recorded which).

The chain combines TRBV12-3 or TRBV12-4 with TRBJ1-4. The CDR3 has 13 residues. The CDR3: CASSFSAIGELFF.

This rearrangement joins TRBV7-9 to TRBJ1-1. The CDR3 is 14 residues long. Germline V gene sequence: CDR1 SEHNR, CDR2 FQNEAQ (reference sequence). The CDR3 sequence: CASSLVVVNTEAFF. The variable domain in full, with the rest retrieved from reference TRBV7-9 and TRBJ1-1, is DTGVSQNPRHKITKRGQNVTFRCDPISEHNRLYWYRQTLGQGPEFLTYFQNEAQLEKSRLLSDRFSAERPKGSFSTLEIQRTEQGDSAMYLCASSLVVVNTEAFFGQGTRLTVV.

The chain links TRBV3-1 to TRBJ2-2; the TCRdb D gene call, TRBD1, has no DNA to confirm it. This CDR3 has 15 amino acids. CDR1 LGHDT and CDR2 YNNKEL come from the germline V gene (reference sequence). The CDR3 region is CASSLRDRGTGELFF.

This rearrangement joins TRBV20-1 to TRBJ2-7; there is no DNA to check the TCRdb D call of TRBD2. The germline gives CDR1 DFQATT, CDR2 SNEGSKA (reference sequence). This CDR3 is 14 amino acids long. CDR3: CSASGTTSSYEQYF.

The V call is TRBV29-1, the J call TRBJ1-2; TCRdb designates TRBD1, a call that cannot be tested without DNA. This CDR3 spans 11 amino acids. Looked up from germline, CDR1 is SQVTM and CDR2 is ANQGSEA. CDR3 sequence reads: CSVGGGYGYTF.

This rearrangement joins TRBV3-1 to TRBJ2-1; TCRdb's D gene call, TRBD2, goes unchecked for lack of DNA. Germline V gives CDR1 LGHDT, CDR2 YNNKEL (reference sequence). This CDR3 region has 17 residues. This chain's CDR3 is CASSPGTSGGLWDEQFF.

The chain has TRBV6-1 and TRBJ2-1; TCRdb outputs TRBD1, but without DNA this stays unchecked. The CDR3 totals 15 residues. Germline V gene lookup returns CDR1 MNHNS and CDR2 SASEGT. The CDR3 spells CASSRTGSGYNEQFF.

The chain joins TRBV15 to TRBJ2-2; with no DNA, the TCRdb D assignment of TRBD2 cannot be verified. The germline V gene has CDR1 LNHNV and CDR2 YYDKDF (reference sequence). The length of the CDR3 is 16 residues. CDR3 sequence reads: CATRIERGTNTGELFF.

The chain uses TRBV7-6 and TRBJ1-1. Germline loops: CDR1 SGHVS, CDR2 FNYEAQ. The CDR3 has 14 amino acids. The CDR3 sequence: CASSFEVLNTEAFF.

The V call is TRBV12-3 or TRBV12-4, the J call TRBJ1-4. This CDR3 comprises 15 residues. The CDR3 sequence is CASSLAGATNEKLFF.

The chain employs TRBV20-1 and TRBJ1-4; the TCRdb D gene call, TRBD1, has no DNA to confirm it. The length of the CDR3 is 16 residues. The V gene's germline CDR1 is DFQATT and CDR2 SNEGSKA (reference sequence). This chain's CDR3 is CSAYKIGTGKNEKLFF.

J is TRBJ2-1 and V is TRBV20-1; the TRBD1 assignment by TCRdb is unverifiable without DNA. Germline CDR1 and CDR2: DFQATT and SNEGSKA (reference sequence). The CDR3 is made up of 16 amino acids. The CDR3 is CSAESLAGGSYNEQFF.

This rearrangement joins TRBV5-1 to TRBJ2-7; TCRdb's D gene call, TRBD2, goes unchecked for lack of DNA. Germline V gene sequence: CDR1 SGHRS, CDR2 YFSETQ. CDR3 length equals 14 residues. The CDR3 sequence: CASSQEGVGYEQYF.

The chain combines TRBV18 with TRBJ1-5; checking the TCRdb D call of TRBD1 is not possible without DNA. The CDR3 sequence is 17 residues long. Germline V gene data show CDR1 as KGHSH and CDR2 as LQKENI. CDR3 residues: CASSPASLNRADQPQHF.

The rearrangement uses TRBV5-1 and TRBJ2-2; TCRdb outputs TRBD1, but without DNA this stays unchecked. Germline V lookup: CDR1 SGHRS, CDR2 YFSETQ. CDR3 size: 13 residues. Here the CDR3 reads CASSDRDLGELFF.

The rearrangement uses TRBV20-1 and TRBJ1-2; the TCRdb call, TRBD1, lacks DNA for checking. CDR1 is DFQATT, CDR2 SNEGSKA, per germline (reference sequence). The CDR3 length is 12 residues. The CDR3 protein is CSAKAGLGGYIF.

The chain links TRBV20-1 to TRBJ2-1; TCRdb reports TRBD1, a call that lacks DNA to check it against. Germline CDR1 DFQATT, CDR2 SNEGSKA (reference sequence). The CDR3 consists of 15 residues. Here the CDR3 reads CSAARTGTAYNEQFF.

This chain links TRBV12-3 or TRBV12-4 with TRBJ1-5; TCRdb's D gene call, TRBD1, goes unchecked for lack of DNA. The CDR3 runs to 16 residues. CDR3: CASSPGTGDSNQPQHF.

The chain couples TRBV7-2 to TRBJ1-5. Germline lookup yields CDR1 SGHTA and CDR2 FQGNSA. This CDR3 contains 13 residues. The CDR3 sequence: CASSRSSNQPQHF. The full variable domain, its missing parts supplied by reference TRBV7-2 and TRBJ1-5, is GAGVSQSPSNKVTEKGKDVELRCDPISGHTALYWYRQSLGQGLEFLIYFQGNSAPDKSGLPSDRFSAERTGGSVSTLTIQRTQQEDSAVYLCASSRSSNQPQHFGDGTRLSIL.

The chain is built from TRBV5-1 and TRBJ2-7; there is no DNA to check the TCRdb D call of TRBD1. The CDR3 is 14 residues long. Germline lookup yields CDR1 SGHRS and CDR2 YFSETQ. The CDR3 region is CASKGGPTSYEQYF.

The gene calls are TRBV5-1 and TRBJ2-5; without DNA, the TCRdb call of TRBD1 cannot be checked. The germline gives CDR1 SGHRS, CDR2 YFSETQ. The CDR3 is made up of 14 amino acids. CDR3 loop: CASSLMGPPETQYF. Variable domain in full (rest from reference TRBV5-1 and TRBJ2-5): KAGVTQTPRYLIKTRGQQVTLSCSPISGHRSVSWYQQTPGQGLQFLFEYFSETQRNKGNFPGRFSGRQFSNSRSEMNVSTLELGDSALYLCASSLMGPPETQYFGPGTRLLVL.

The chain joins TRBV6-5 to TRBJ2-7. The germline gives CDR1 MNHEY, CDR2 SVGAGI. The CDR3 spans 14 residues. The chain's CDR3 is CASSLAGHSYEQYF.

The V and J genes are TRBV3-1 and TRBJ1-1; TCRdb's D call, TRBD1, is unchecked because there is no DNA. Germline CDR1 and CDR2: LGHDT and YNNKEL (reference sequence). This CDR3 has 13 amino acids. The CDR3 loop is CASSSHRGVEAFF.

The chain carries TRBV7-8 and TRBJ2-3; without DNA, the TCRdb call of TRBD1 cannot be checked. In germline, CDR1 is SGHVS, CDR2 FQNEAQ. CDR3 length: 16 residues. The CDR3 loop is CASTSLGDLLTDTQYF.